The clone carrying this T cell receptor (beta chain) is deemed medium-sized. The protocol was immunoSEQ multiplex PCR, while the TCRdb copy is restricted to in-frame clones and leaves out a portion. The sample has 70,000 to 80,000 clones; around 84% are singletons. The data were taken from a study of control samples from healthy donors and cancer patients. This CDR3 comprises 17 residues. The germline gives CDR1 MNHNY, CDR2 SVGAGI (reference sequence). Trimming took 5 bases from V and 5 from J; bases not matched to a gene: 14. The clonotype originates from a man aged 45 to 65 in good health. Source material: blood. The chain carries TRBV6-6 and TRBJ1-5; TRBD1 agrees at 8 bases. CDR3 protein: CASSPRPTGVSHQPQHF. CDR3 nucleotide sequence: TGTGCCAGCAGTCCTCGTCCGACAGGGGTCTCGCATCAGCCCCAGCATTTT.